One and the same sample provided the 24 T cell receptor beta chains below, sequenced in a study of shared clonotypes between healthy human individuals (dated by TCRdb to the early 2020s). Library creation used the immunoSEQ multiplex PCR assay. This immuneACCESS table, as held by TCRdb, lists in-frame sequences with V and J called but not all clones. Of the missing ones, under half trace to an unresolved V gene in checked studies; the others have no known cause. Across this sample there are approximately 980,000 clones, with 76% seen only once. Approximately 1.5% of the sample comes from the top ten. Specimen: memory CD4+ T cells sorted from blood. Taken with the paper, the label for cell subset or site translates to: CD45RA-negative fraction. These receptors all come from a man aged 18 to 30 in good health.

V is TRBV19 and J is TRBJ1-1, with a tentative D call TRBD1 (5 bases). CDR3 length: 16 residues. Germline V lookup: CDR1 LNHDA, CDR2 SQIVND (reference sequence). V was cut by 7 bases and J by 1 base, with 19 bases left in between. The CDR3 sequence: CASTPLGGLTNTEAFF. CDR3 coding DNA: TGTGCCAGTACCCCCTTGGGGGGGTTGACGAACACTGAAGCTTTCTTT.

This clone turned up a few times. V usage is TRBV16 and J usage is TRBJ1-6, with 7 bases aligning to TRBD1. Looked up from germline, CDR1 is KGHSY and CDR2 is FQNENV. The CDR3 length is 14 residues. The J segment lost 4 bases and the V segment lost 4 bases, leaving 1 base of the junction unmatched. Here the CDR3 reads CASSRDRYNSPLHF. The CDR3 DNA is TGTGCCAGCAGCCGGGACAGATATAATTCACCCCTCCACTTT.

The table lists this clone with a count of one. This sequence joins TRBV18 and TRBJ2-7, with D perhaps matching TRBD2 (6 bases). CDR1 KGHSH and CDR2 LQKENI come from the germline V gene. CDR3 size: 15 residues. V was clipped by 1 base and J by 0 bases, with 10 bases between them. This CDR3 reads CASSPLGGNSYEQYF. DNA for the CDR3: TGTGCCAGCTCACCACTGGGGGGTAACTCCTACGAGCAGTACTTC.

This sequence joins TRBV30 and TRBJ2-7, with 8 positions matching TRBD1. V shed 4 bases, J shed 6 bases, and the junction held 8 bases outside the gene matches. There are 13 residues in the CDR3. Germline V gene sequence: CDR1 GTSNPN, CDR2 SVGIG (reference sequence). The CDR3 protein is CAWTPDRVGEQYF. CDR3 sequence (DNA): TGTGCCTGGACCCCGGACAGGGTGGGCGAGCAGTACTTC. The whole variable domain, remainder taken from reference TRBV30 and TRBJ2-7, is SQTIHQWPATLVQPVGSPLSLECTVEGTSNPNLYWYRQAAGRGLQLLFYSVGIGQISSEVPQNLSASRPQDRQFILSSKKLLLSDSGFYLCAWTPDRVGEQYFGPGTRLTVT.

This rearrangement joins TRBV5-5 to TRBJ2-5, with D maybe TRBD1 (5 bases). Germline CDR1 reads SGHKS; CDR2 reads YYEKEE (reference sequence). Deletions cut 5 bases from V and 6 bases from J, with 11 bases between. The CDR3 covers 12 residues. CDR3 sequence reads: CASRGDAKTQYF. The CDR3 DNA reads as TGTGCCAGCAGAGGGGATGCGAAGACCCAGTACTTC.

Points on this clone: A read error may produce the germline difference seen at one junction end. The V call is TRBV6-6, the J call TRBJ2-7; perhaps TRBD2 as D (6 bases). Germline values: CDR1 MNHNY, CDR2 SVGAGI (reference sequence). This CDR3 region has 12 residues. Here the CDR3 DNA reads TGTGCCTGCAGGAGGGACCCCTACGAGCAGTACTTC. Protein: CACRRDPYEQYF.

This chain joins TRBV7-2 and TRBJ1-1, with 9 nucleotides matching TRBD1. The J segment lost 5 bases and the V segment lost 5 bases, leaving 6 bases of the junction unmatched. The CDR3 has 14 amino acids. Germline loops: CDR1 SGHTA, CDR2 FQGNSA. Written as DNA, the CDR3 is TGTGCCAGCAGCACCGGGACAGGGAGAACTGAAGCTTTCTTT. It codes for CASSTGTGRTEAFF.

The chain joins TRBV2 to TRBJ2-2; D gene ambiguous. V was pared by 7 bases and J by 4 bases, with 7 bases between. CDR3 length: 12 residues. Germline-derived CDR1 and CDR2 are SNHLY and FYNNEI. This chain's CDR3 is CASNFGTGELFF. In nucleotides, the CDR3 is TGTGCCAGCAATTTCGGCACCGGGGAGCTGTTTTTT.

In regard to this clone: In the same sample, other DNA sequences code for this CDR3. This sequence joins TRBV2 and TRBJ1-5; 7 positions match TRBD1. V lost 6 bases to trimming and J lost 1 base; unmatched junction nucleotides: 3. Looked up from germline, CDR1 is SNHLY and CDR2 is FYNNEI. The CDR3 has 14 residues. The CDR3 sequence is CASRQDRSNQPQHF. The CDR3 DNA reads as TGTGCCAGCAGGCAGGACAGGAGCAATCAGCCCCAGCATTTT.

The chain uses TRBV5-4 and TRBJ2-1, with 9 nucleotides matching TRBD2. The germline gives CDR1 SGHNT, CDR2 YYREEE (reference sequence). V gave up 1 base and J gave up 7 bases; unmatched junction bases: 6. This CDR3 is built from 15 residues. The CDR3 here is CASSLRSSGKNEQFF. The CDR3 coding sequence is TGTGCCAGCAGCTTGCGATCTAGCGGGAAAAATGAGCAGTTCTTC.

The rearrangement joins TRBV27 to TRBJ1-6; 8 bases are shared with TRBD1. This CDR3 spans 16 amino acids. Unmatched junction bases numbered 10, after V lost 5 bases and J lost 7 bases. Germline assignment: CDR1 MNHEY and CDR2 SMNVEV (reference sequence). CDR3 sequence reads: CASSPRQGLGNSPLHF. The CDR3 DNA sequence: TGTGCCAGCAGTCCCCGACAGGGGCTAGGGAATTCACCCCTCCACTTT.

The sample holds one count of this clone. The J gene is TRBJ2-7, the V gene TRBV6-6; D not certain. Germline V gives CDR1 MNHNY, CDR2 SVGAGI (reference sequence). V shed 5 bases and J shed 3 bases, with 20 bases lying between them. This CDR3 comprises 16 residues. The chain's CDR3 is CASSHLGPRAFYEQYF. The CDR3 DNA follows: TGTGCCAGCAGTCACCTCGGACCCCGAGCTTTCTACGAGCAGTACTTC.

This clone was counted between two and nine times. This chain joins TRBV30 and TRBJ1-2; D uncertain. Germline assignment: CDR1 GTSNPN and CDR2 SVGIG (reference sequence). The V and J ends lost 6 bases and 3 bases respectively, with 11 bases between them. This CDR3 region has 12 residues. CDR3 sequence reads: CACPHLYYGYTF. The CDR3 coding sequence is TGTGCCTGCCCCCACCTCTACTATGGCTACACCTTC.

Ten or more counts support this clone. The V call is TRBV2, the J call TRBJ1-4; 10 bases are a match to TRBD1. Germline CDR1 and CDR2: SNHLY and FYNNEI. After removal of 5 bases from V and 8 bases from J, the junction contained 8 bases not matched to a gene. The CDR3 has 15 residues. The CDR3 coding sequence is TGTGCCAGCAGTCTGGGGACAGGGGCTAGGGAAAAACTGTTTTTT. Protein sequence: CASSLGTGAREKLFF.

This clone was seen a handful of times. V and J are TRBV27 and TRBJ1-6; the match to TRBD1 covers 7 bases. Germline-derived CDR1 and CDR2 are MNHEY and SMNVEV (reference sequence). This CDR3 spans 15 amino acids. Losses at the gene ends were 4 bases for V and 7 bases for J; bases not matched to a gene: 7. The CDR3: CASSSWDSGNSPLHF. CDR3 coding DNA: TGTGCCAGCAGTTCTTGGGACAGCGGGAATTCACCCCTCCACTTT.

The rearrangement uses TRBV7-2 and TRBJ1-6; D is undetermined. The V gene's germline CDR1 is SGHTA and CDR2 FQGNSA. The CDR3 spans 14 residues. With 2 bases removed from V and 10 bases from J, the gap between germline ends came to 12 bases. CDR3 amino acids: CASSLQETRSPLHF. The CDR3 nucleotides read TGTGCCAGCAGCTTACAGGAAACCCGATCACCCCTCCACTTT.

The chain combines TRBV30 with TRBJ1-5; D remains ambiguous. The CDR3 runs to 14 residues. Germline CDR1 is GTSNPN and CDR2 is SVGIG (reference sequence). Trimming cost V 2 bases and J 8 bases, with 16 bases left between them. CDR3 DNA sequence: TGTGCCTGGAGTCGTTTTTCCGCGATGGAGCCCCAGCATTTT. Its translation is CAWSRFSAMEPQHF.

This clone was seen a few times. This sequence joins TRBV2 and TRBJ1-2, with 9 bases identical to TRBD1. The CDR3 runs to 14 residues. After removal of 3 bases from V and 6 bases from J, the junction contained 5 bases not matched to a gene. In germline, CDR1 is SNHLY, CDR2 FYNNEI. CDR3 loop: CASSERQGVNGYTF. CDR3 DNA: TGTGCCAGCAGTGAGAGACAGGGGGTTAATGGCTACACCTTC. Full variable domain (remainder filled in from reference TRBV2 and TRBJ1-2): EPEVTQTPSHQVTQMGQEVILRCVPISNHLYFYWYRQILGQKVEFLVSFYNNEISEKSEIFDDQFSVERPDGSNFTLKIRSTKLEDSAMYFCASSERQGVNGYTFGSGTRLTVV.

This clone was found many times. The chain is built from TRBV5-4 and TRBJ2-7, with D unclear. The germline gives CDR1 SGHNT, CDR2 YYREEE (reference sequence). The CDR3 runs to 15 residues. V was trimmed by 4 bases and J by 2 bases, leaving 16 bases between them. DNA for the CDR3: TGTGCCAGCAGCCCACCGGGCCCAGGAGCCTACGAGCAGTACTTC. Encoded protein: CASSPPGPGAYEQYF.

About this clone itself: Within the sample, other DNA sequences also encode this same CDR3. The chain employs TRBV5-6 and TRBJ1-2; no definite D call. Trimming took off 2 bases at V and 2 bases at J, with 10 bases between the two ends. Germline V CDR1 and CDR2: SGHDT, YYEEEE. There are 14 residues in the CDR3. The CDR3 sequence is CASSLLGSNYGYTF. As DNA, the CDR3 is TGTGCCAGCAGCTTACTGGGATCCAACTATGGCTACACCTTC.

The CDR3 spells CASTDYRFQGAFF. In DNA form, the CDR3 reads TGTGCCAGCACGGATTACAGATTCCAGGGAGCTTTCTTT. The chain joins TRBV7-4 to TRBJ1-1; D possibly corresponds to TRBD1 (5 bases). V was clipped by 7 bases and J by 10 bases, with 19 bases between them. Per germline, CDR1 SGHVT and CDR2 SQSDAQ. This CDR3 contains 13 residues.

The chain carries TRBV4-3 and TRBJ2-7; TRBD1 matches at 11 bases. The V segment lost 2 bases and the J segment 4 bases; nucleotides outside the gene matches: 4. The CDR3 runs 15 residues. Germline lookup yields CDR1 LGHNA and CDR2 YSLEER. The CDR3 nucleotides are TGCGCCAGCAGCCAACAGGGACAGGGGGGTTACGAGCAGTACTTC. It encodes CASSQQGQGGYEQYF.

The genes are TRBV5-4 and TRBJ2-5; 8 nucleotides line up with TRBD1. Germline assignment: CDR1 SGHNT and CDR2 YYREEE (reference sequence). Trimming cost V 4 bases and J 4 bases; bases outside gene matches: 9. This CDR3 is 15 amino acids long. DNA for the CDR3: TGTGCCAGCAGCCGAGGACAGGGATTCTCAGAGACCCAGTACTTC. The encoded protein is CASSRGQGFSETQYF.

The J gene is TRBJ1-1, the V gene TRBV28; D uncertain. Germline CDR1 is MDHEN and CDR2 is SYDVKM. Trimming took 3 bases from V and 1 from J, leaving 15 bases between them. This CDR3 comprises 16 residues. The DNA for the CDR3 is TGTGCCAGCAGTTTCCCTATAGGCGATAGGAACACTGAAGCTTTCTTT. Residues: CASSFPIGDRNTEAFF.